A single sample is the source of the 4 T cell receptor beta chains below, sequenced in a study of blood T cell repertoires in COVID-19. Some clones are missing from TCRdb's copy, which holds only in-frame ones; the method was immunoSEQ multiplex PCR. The profile shows some 180,000 clones, about four fifths of them singletons. Sequenced sample: peripheral blood. The receptors originated from a woman of 80 years or more with COVID-19, enrolled during active disease.

The chain is built from TRBV10-3 and TRBJ1-5; D gene uncertain. Trimming left V 4 bases short and J 0 bases short, with 10 bases between. Germline CDR1 ENHRY, CDR2 SYGVKD. The CDR3 extends over 15 amino acids. In DNA form, the CDR3 reads TGTGCCATCAGTGGGGCGACATTTAGCAATCAGCCCCAGCATTTT. Its translation: CAISGATFSNQPQHF.

In nucleotides, the CDR3 is TGTGCCAGCAGTTGGGGGGGGCACCTTAGCACAGATACGCAGTATTTT. Its translation: CASSWGGHLSTDTQYF. This rearrangement joins TRBV28 to TRBJ2-3; the D gene is possibly TRBD2 (7 bases). The CDR3 is made up of 16 amino acids. Germline lookup yields CDR1 MDHEN and CDR2 SYDVKM. V was pared by 4 bases and J by 0 bases, with 14 bases between.

This clone appeared a single time. The chain uses TRBV10-3 and TRBJ2-5; perhaps TRBD2 as D (5 bases). V lost 6 bases, J lost 1 base, and 9 bases lay in between. Germline CDR1 ENHRY, CDR2 SYGVKD. The CDR3 extends over 13 amino acids. The CDR3 DNA reads TGTGCCATCAGGGAGGCACTCCAAGAGACCCAGTACTTC. It specifies CAIREALQETQYF.

V gene TRBV5-1 combines with J gene TRBJ2-1; 7 bases match TRBD2. Germline trimming cut 0 bases from V and 6 bases from J; bases unmatched to any gene: 6. Germline CDR1 is SGHRS and CDR2 is YFSETQ. The CDR3 runs 15 residues. DNA of the CDR3: TGCGCCAGCAGCTTGGTGATAGCGGGTTCCAATGAGCAGTTCTTC. Its protein is CASSLVIAGSNEQFF.